These 14 T cell receptor beta chains came from one sample sequenced in a study of human T cells and chemical hapten exposure. Stated time point: patch test 2, 6 weeks after DPC sensitization. The treatment here: therapeutic diphenylcyclopropenone sensitization with weekly scalp DPC. TCRdb analysed the RACE reads with MiXCR anew, one entry per CDR3 protein. The data show around 82,000 distinct CDR3 sequences, less than 8% seen once. The sample in question was whole blood, obtained in connection with sensitization to the hapten diphenylcyclopropenone (DPC). These receptors were taken from a woman aged 30 to 39 with alopecia areata. Some clones in this sample may be carry-over from other donors' samples.

This clonotype was picked up many times. The chain carries TRBV7-3 and TRBJ1-6; D possibly corresponds to TRBD1 (6 bases). V lost 2 bases to trimming and J lost 7 bases, with 9 bases between them. The CDR3 contains 14 residues. Germline V lookup: CDR1 SGHTA, CDR2 FQGTGA. This CDR3 is CASSLGTLNSPLHF. The CDR3 DNA reads TGTGCCAGCAGCTTAGGGACACTAAATTCACCCCTCCACTTT. Filled out from reference TRBV7-3 and TRBJ1-6, the complete variable domain reads GAGVSQTPSNKVTEKGKYVELRCDPISGHTALYWYRQSLGQGPEFLIYFQGTGAADDSGLPNDRFFAVRPEGSVSTLKIQRTERGDSAVYLCASSLGTLNSPLHFGNGTRLTVT.

This clonotype was seen at least ten times. The J gene is TRBJ2-5, the V gene TRBV20-1, with D perhaps matching TRBD1 or TRBD2 (6 bases each). V dropped 1 base and J dropped 5 bases, with 17 bases sitting between them. CDR1 is DFQATT and CDR2 is SNEGSKA in the germline V gene (reference sequence). This CDR3 is 15 amino acids long. CDR3 in amino acids: CSARGSGAAGETQYF. In DNA, the CDR3 is TGCAGTGCTAGAGGCTCAGGGGCCGCGGGGGAGACCCAGTACTTC.

This clonotype was observed many times. V is TRBV6-2 or TRBV6-3 and J is TRBJ2-2; D not resolved. CDR1 and CDR2 from the germline V gene are MNHEY and SVGEGT. The CDR3 has 15 residues. The ends were cut back, 2 bases at V and 6 bases at J, with 13 bases in the middle. Written as DNA, the CDR3 is TGTGCCAGCAGTTACCAGGCTATAGGCGCCGGGGAGCTGTTTTTT. As protein: CASSYQAIGAGELFF.

This clonotype was seen only a few times. The V call is TRBV6-5, the J call TRBJ2-7; a possible D gene is TRBD1 (6 bases). CDR1 is MNHEY and CDR2 is SVGAGI in the germline V gene. The CDR3 length is 15 residues. V was clipped by 0 bases and J by 7 bases, with 16 bases between them. The CDR3 loop is CASSYSQGPTGEQYF. As DNA, the CDR3 is TGTGCCAGCAGTTACTCACAGGGCCCCACGGGGGAGCAGTACTTC.

This clonotype was recorded at least ten times. The gene calls are TRBV6-5 and TRBJ2-7; D gene uncertain. V was trimmed by 6 bases and J by 12 bases, leaving 27 bases between them. This CDR3 region has 15 residues. From germline, CDR1 is MNHEY and CDR2 SVGAGI. The CDR3 loop is CASSPYDRALELVYF. Here the CDR3 DNA reads TGTGCCAGCAGCCCCTACGATCGGGCCTTGGAGTTGGTGTACTTC.

The genes are TRBV20-1 and TRBJ1-2; 8 bases line up with TRBD1. This CDR3 is built from 11 residues. Germline loops: CDR1 DFQATT, CDR2 SNEGSKA (reference sequence). V lost 5 bases to trimming and J lost 6 bases; unmatched junction nucleotides: 2. CDR3 loop: CSAWTGHGYTF. The CDR3 DNA is TGCAGTGCTTGGACAGGGCATGGCTACACCTTC.

In this sample, this clonotype turned up many times. V gene TRBV20-1 combines with J gene TRBJ1-1; maybe TRBD1 (5 bases). Per the germline V gene, CDR1 is DFQATT and CDR2 is SNEGSKA (reference sequence). The CDR3 length is 14 residues. The V end was cut by 7 bases, the J end by 5 bases, with 20 bases between. Here the CDR3 reads CSGERDLAGTEAFF. For the CDR3, the DNA is TGCAGTGGGGAAAGGGACCTCGCGGGGACTGAAGCTTTCTTT.

This clonotype was detected many times. The chain couples TRBV28 to TRBJ1-2; 8 nucleotides line up with TRBD1. After removal of 2 bases from V and 3 bases from J, the junction contained 11 bases not matched to a gene. Germline V gene lookup returns CDR1 MDHEN and CDR2 SYDVKM. CDR3 size: 17 residues. CDR3 DNA sequence: TGTGCCAGCAGTTTAACTCCCCGGACAGGGCGTGACTATGGCTACACCTTC. Its translation is CASSLTPRTGRDYGYTF.

This clonotype was observed at least ten times. The chain carries TRBV7-3 and TRBJ1-1; D not resolved. The germline V and J ends were trimmed by 5 bases and 1 base, with 14 bases remaining between them. The CDR3 runs 15 residues. The germline V gene encodes CDR1 SGHTA and CDR2 FQGTGA. This CDR3 reads CASSPYAEPNTEAFF. CDR3 coding DNA: TGTGCCAGCAGCCCGTACGCTGAACCGAACACTGAAGCTTTCTTT.

This clonotype was observed a handful of times. The chain combines TRBV9 with TRBJ2-7; D gene ambiguous. Germline-derived CDR1 and CDR2 are SGDLS and YYNGEE. This CDR3 comprises 11 residues. Trimming cost V 8 bases and J 2 bases, with 8 bases left between them. This chain's CDR3 is CARGLTYEQYF. The CDR3 nucleotides are TGTGCCAGGGGCCTGACCTACGAGCAGTACTTC.

This chain's CDR3 is CASSLRNKLGAFF. CDR3 DNA: TGTGCCAGCAGTTTACGCAACAAACTGGGAGCTTTCTTT. The genes are TRBV12-3 or TRBV12-4 and TRBJ1-1; D call uncertain. This CDR3 contains 13 residues. V was cut by 2 bases and J by 10 bases, with 14 bases left in between.

This clonotype was seen ten or more times. This sequence joins TRBV7-8 and TRBJ1-4, with a tentative D call TRBD1 (5 bases). V was clipped by 0 bases and J by 2 bases, with 13 bases between them. CDR1 SGHVS and CDR2 FQNEAQ come from the germline V gene. The CDR3 extends over 17 amino acids. The CDR3 DNA is TGTGCCAGCAGCTTAGCAGTCAAAGGGACCACTAATGAAAAACTGTTTTTT. It yields the protein CASSLAVKGTTNEKLFF. Complete variable domain (other parts from reference TRBV7-8 and TRBJ1-4): GAGVSQSPRYKVAKRGQDVALRCDPISGHVSLFWYQQALGQGPEFLTYFQNEAQLDKSGLPSDRFFAERPEGSVSTLKIQRTQQEDSAVYLCASSLAVKGTTNEKLFFGSGTQLSVL.

The rearrangement uses TRBV7-9 and TRBJ1-1, with D possibly matching TRBD1 (6 bases). Germline values: CDR1 SEHNR, CDR2 FQNEAQ (reference sequence). V shed 5 bases and J shed 3 bases, with 13 bases lying between them. There are 14 residues in the CDR3. This CDR3 reads CASSGWTVDTEAFF. In DNA form, the CDR3 reads TGTGCCAGCAGCGGCTGGACAGTCGACACTGAAGCTTTCTTT.

This clonotype occurred a few times. The rearrangement joins TRBV7-9 to TRBJ2-4; no clear D. There are 12 residues in the CDR3. Looked up from germline, CDR1 is SEHNR and CDR2 is FQNEAQ (reference sequence). Deletions cut 1 base from V and 6 bases from J, with 4 bases between. Here the CDR3 DNA reads TGTGCCAGCAGCTTAGTGGGAAACATTCAGTACTTC. This codes for CASSLVGNIQYF.